This T cell receptor (beta chain) emerged from a study of blood T cell repertoires in COVID-19. In the study overall: Samples taken during acute and convalescent COVID-19 were collected in the United States, Italy and Spain. From T cells, B-cell-depleted T cells, or PBMCs came the material, which was cDNA or gDNA.

Trimming cost V 1 base and J 4 bases, with 15 bases left between them. This CDR3 contains 16 residues. Per the germline V gene, CDR1 is KGHDR and CDR2 is SFDVKD. Original processing methods: Estimated nucleated cell counts came from reference gene primer amplification. The data were produced by immunoSEQ multiplex PCR, yet TCRdb's version contains in-frame clones alone and is incomplete. V, J and clone size reflect that table, while D and trimming were determined from the DNA. This repertoire shows about 53,000 clones, approximately 91% found once; its top ten account for 3% to 3.5%. The origin of this receptor is a human donor in a cohort sampled during active COVID-19. The chain uses TRBV24-1 and TRBJ2-5; TRBD1 might be the D (6 bases). Material for sequencing was peripheral blood. The CDR3 loop is CATSDLAQGMGETQYF. The CDR3 DNA reads as TGTGCCACCAGTGATTTAGCGCAGGGGATGGGAGAGACCCAGTACTTC.